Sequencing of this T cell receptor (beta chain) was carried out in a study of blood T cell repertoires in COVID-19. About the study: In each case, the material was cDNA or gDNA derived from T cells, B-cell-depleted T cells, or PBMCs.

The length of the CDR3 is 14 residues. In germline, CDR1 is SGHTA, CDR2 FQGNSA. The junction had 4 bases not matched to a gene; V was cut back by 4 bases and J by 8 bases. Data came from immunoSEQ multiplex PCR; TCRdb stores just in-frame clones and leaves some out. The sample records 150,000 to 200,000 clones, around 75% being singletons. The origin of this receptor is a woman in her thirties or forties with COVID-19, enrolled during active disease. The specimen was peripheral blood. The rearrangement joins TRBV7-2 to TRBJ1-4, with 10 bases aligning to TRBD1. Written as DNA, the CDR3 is TGTGCCAGCAGCTCGAGGACAGGGGGAGAAAAACTGTTTTTT. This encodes CASSSRTGGEKLFF.